This passage covers 9 T cell receptor beta chains from one sample sequenced in a study of CD8 T cells in Susac syndrome. The RNA, about 0.45 to 1 ug, was put through reverse transcription using random hexamers. TCRdb redid the calling of the immunoSEQ multiplex PCR reads with MiXCR, one entry per CDR3 protein. The sample consists of approximately 190,000 distinct CDR3 sequences, under 95% of them appearing once. The sequencing input was CD4+ T cells from PBMCs. The receptors shown here come from a human donor in good health.

This chain uses TRBV2 with TRBJ2-7; maybe TRBD2 (6 bases). V dropped 4 bases and J dropped 0 bases, with 22 bases sitting between them. Germline V gene data show CDR1 as SNHLY and CDR2 as FYNNEI. The CDR3 loop spans 18 amino acids. The CDR3, as DNA: TGTGCCAGCAGTGTAGGACCCTCGGGGCTAGCGCACTCCTACGAGCAGTACTTC. Amino acid sequence: CASSVGPSGLAHSYEQYF. The complete variable domain, with remaining parts taken from reference TRBV2 and TRBJ2-7, reads EPEVTQTPSHQVTQMGQEVILRCVPISNHLYFYWYRQILGQKVEFLVSFYNNEISEKSEIFDDQFSVERPDGSNFTLKIRSTKLEDSAMYFCASSVGPSGLAHSYEQYFGPGTRLTVT.

The CDR3 loop is CSVPDREGTYEQYF. The CDR3 DNA sequence: TGCAGCGTTCCGGACAGGGAGGGGACCTACGAGCAGTACTTC. V is TRBV29-1 and J is TRBJ2-7; possibly TRBD1 for D (8 bases). The CDR3 spans 14 residues. V lost 5 bases and J lost 2, with 16 bases in between. Per germline, CDR1 SQVTM and CDR2 ANQGSEA.

The CDR3 DNA sequence: TGTGCCAGTAGTCCTCGGGCCCGGACAGGGGGAGTCCATGGCTACACCTTC. Encoded protein: CASSPRARTGGVHGYTF. The chain recombines TRBV19 with TRBJ1-2; 10 bases agree with TRBD1. This CDR3 region has 17 residues. Germline CDR1 and CDR2: LNHDA and SQIVND (reference sequence). Trimming removed 5 bases from V and 6 bases from J; junction bases left unmatched: 15.

The J gene is TRBJ1-5, the V gene TRBV6-2 or TRBV6-3; D gene unclear. The CDR3 length is 13 residues. From germline, CDR1 is MNHEY and CDR2 SVGEGT. V was shortened by 8 bases and J by 2 bases, with 10 bases between the two germline ends. The CDR3 spells CASGGRGNQPQHF. For the CDR3, the DNA is TGTGCCAGCGGTGGTAGGGGCAATCAGCCCCAGCATTTT.

The J gene is TRBJ1-6, the V gene TRBV3-1; D is unclear. The CDR3 spans 18 residues. V shed 0 bases and J shed 5 bases, with 17 bases lying between them. Germline CDR1 and CDR2: LGHDT and YNNKEL (reference sequence). The CDR3 coding sequence is TGTGCCAGCAGCCAAGATTCTGGGATCGGGATTAATAATTCACCCCTCCACTTT. Protein sequence: CASSQDSGIGINNSPLHF.

CDR3: CASRPSTDTQYF. CDR3 in DNA: TGTGCCAGCAGGCCTAGCACAGATACGCAGTATTTT. This chain links TRBV6-2 or TRBV6-3 with TRBJ2-3, with D hard to call. Trimming took off 6 bases at V and 0 bases at J, with 4 bases between the two ends. The CDR3 spans 12 residues. Germline V gene data show CDR1 as MNHEY and CDR2 as SVGEGT.

This clonotype has only a few counts. The chain recombines TRBV7-9 with TRBJ1-5; D ambiguous. The germline gives CDR1 SEHNR, CDR2 FQNEAQ (reference sequence). Trimming stripped 6 bases from V and 4 bases from J, with 7 bases between. The CDR3 spans 12 residues. As DNA, the CDR3 is TGTGCCAGCAGTTTTGGTAATCAGCCCCAGCATTTT. Its translation: CASSFGNQPQHF.

Written as DNA, the CDR3 is TGCGCCAGCAGCTTGAAGGGCTGGGAATCACCCCTCCACTTT. Amino acids: CASSLKGWESPLHF. The chain joins TRBV5-1 to TRBJ1-6; D call uncertain. This CDR3 region has 14 residues. V gave up 1 base and J gave up 10 bases, with 12 bases separating them. Germline CDR1 reads SGHRS; CDR2 reads YFSETQ.

The chain recombines TRBV5-1 with TRBJ1-1, with TRBD1 matching over 7 bases. The germline gives CDR1 SGHRS, CDR2 YFSETQ. CDR3 length: 16 residues. V lost 1 base to trimming and J lost 0 bases; unmatched junction nucleotides: 6. CDR3 DNA sequence: TGCGCCAGCAGCTTGCTCCAGGGGGGCATGAACACTGAAGCTTTCTTT. Translated: CASSLLQGGMNTEAFF.